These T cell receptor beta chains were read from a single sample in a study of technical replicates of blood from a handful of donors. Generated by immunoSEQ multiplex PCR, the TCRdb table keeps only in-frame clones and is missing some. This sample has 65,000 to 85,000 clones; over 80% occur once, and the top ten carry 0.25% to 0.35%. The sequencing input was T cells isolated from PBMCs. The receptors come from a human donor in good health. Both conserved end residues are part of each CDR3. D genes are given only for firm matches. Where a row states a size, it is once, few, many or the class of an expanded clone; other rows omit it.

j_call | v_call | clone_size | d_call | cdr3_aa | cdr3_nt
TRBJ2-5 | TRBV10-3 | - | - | CAISAYSKETQYF | TGTGCCATCAGTGCCTACTCAAAAGAGACCCAGTACTTC
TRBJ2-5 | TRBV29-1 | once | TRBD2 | CSFRGTSGRETQYF | TGCAGCTTCCGCGGGACTAGCGGGAGGGAGACCCAGTACTTC
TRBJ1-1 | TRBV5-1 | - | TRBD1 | CASSIGQAIATEAFF | TGCGCCAGCAGCATCGGACAGGCGATAGCTACTGAAGCTTTCTTT
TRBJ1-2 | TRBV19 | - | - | CASSTPLLQGRDGYTF | TGTGCCAGTAGTACCCCCCTCCTACAGGGCAGGGATGGCTACACCTTC
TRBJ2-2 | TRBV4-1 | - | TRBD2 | CASSQVVTSGAGELFF | TGCGCCAGCAGCCAAGTTGTGACTAGCGGGGCCGGGGAGCTGTTTTTT
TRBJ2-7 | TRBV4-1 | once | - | CASSQIPFSGGTYEQYF | TGCGCCAGCAGCCAAATCCCCTTCTCCGGGGGTACCTACGAGCAGTACTTC
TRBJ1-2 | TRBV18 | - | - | CASSPVWTRDYGYTF | TGTGCCAGCTCACCGGTCTGGACGAGGGACTATGGCTACACCTTC
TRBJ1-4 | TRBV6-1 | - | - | CASSEARFEGRGKLFF | TGTGCCAGCAGTGAAGCGAGGTTTGAGGGCAGGGGAAAACTGTTTTTT
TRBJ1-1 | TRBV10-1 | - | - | CASSEGWQGHAFF | TGCGCCAGCAGTGAAGGCTGGCAGGGGCATGCTTTCTTT
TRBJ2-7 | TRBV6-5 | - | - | CASSYSGETYEQYF | TGTGCCAGCAGTTACTCGGGCGAGACCTACGAGCAGTACTTC
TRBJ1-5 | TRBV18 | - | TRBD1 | CASSPDRVGQPQHF | TGTGCCAGCTCACCGGACAGGGTCGGCCAGCCCCAGCATTTT
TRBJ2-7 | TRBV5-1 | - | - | CASSADGDVFYEQYF | TGCGCCAGCAGCGCCGACGGGGATGTATTCTACGAGCAGTACTTC
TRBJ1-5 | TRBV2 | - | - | CASSEQGNSNQPQHF | TGTGCCAGCAGTGAACAGGGAAATAGCAATCAGCCCCAGCATTTT
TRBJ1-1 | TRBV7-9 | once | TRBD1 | CASSLLGTGGDEAFF | TGTGCCAGCAGTCTATTAGGAACAGGGGGCGACGAAGCTTTCTTT
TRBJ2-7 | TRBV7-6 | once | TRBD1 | CASSLDDRDEQYF | TGTGCCAGCAGCTTAGACGACAGGGACGAGCAGTACTTC
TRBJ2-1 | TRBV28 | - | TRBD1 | CASSRDRGNLEQFF | TGTGCCAGCAGCCGGGACAGGGGGAATCTTGAGCAGTTCTTC
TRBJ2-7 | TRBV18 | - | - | CASSLRTAEQYF | TGTGCCAGCTCACTCCGGACAGCCGAGCAGTACTTC
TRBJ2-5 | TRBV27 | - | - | CASGQTQETQYF | TGTGCCAGCGGACAGACACAAGAGACCCAGTACTTC
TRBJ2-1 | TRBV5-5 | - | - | CASSLETYSSYNEQFF | TGTGCCAGCAGCTTGGAGACTTATAGCTCCTACAATGAGCAGTTCTTC
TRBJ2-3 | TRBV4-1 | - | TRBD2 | CASSPQAGGSTDTQYF | TGCGCCAGCAGCCCCCAAGCGGGGGGGAGCACAGATACGCAGTATTTT
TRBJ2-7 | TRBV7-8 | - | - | CASSLGRDRATYEQYF | TGTGCCAGCAGCTTAGGGCGGGACAGAGCCACCTACGAGCAGTACTTC
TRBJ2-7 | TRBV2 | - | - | CASSTGGYYEQYF | TGTGCCAGCAGTACCGGGGGTTACTACGAGCAGTACTTC
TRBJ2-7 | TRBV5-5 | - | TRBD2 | CASSAVGGTSYEQYF | TGTGCCAGCAGCGCCGTGGGGGGGACCTCCTACGAGCAGTACTTC
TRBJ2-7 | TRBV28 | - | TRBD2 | CASGIYSGRAARYEQYF | TGTGCCAGCGGAATTTATAGCGGGAGGGCAGCGAGATACGAGCAGTACTTC
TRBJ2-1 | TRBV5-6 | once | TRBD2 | CASSLRGDYLYNEQFF | TGTGCCAGCAGCTTGAGAGGGGACTATCTGTACAATGAGCAGTTCTTC
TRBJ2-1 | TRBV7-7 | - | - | CASSQGFGSYNEQFF | TGTGCCAGCAGCCAGGGATTCGGTTCCTACAATGAGCAGTTCTTC
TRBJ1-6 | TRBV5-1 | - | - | CASSYSGGPNSPLHF | TGCGCCAGCAGCTATTCGGGGGGGCCGAATTCACCCCTCCACTTT
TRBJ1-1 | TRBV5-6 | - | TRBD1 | CASSLQGVIEAFF | TGTGCCAGCAGCTTACAGGGGGTCATCGAAGCTTTCTTT